This entry lists 3 T cell receptor beta chains sequenced from one sample in a study of identical twins. TCRdb ran MiXCR on the 5' RACE reads and lists one entry per CDR3 protein. Of 200,000 to 250,000 distinct CDR3 sequences in the sample, 5.5% to 7.5% were seen once. In addition, the sample was reused for a study of T cells expressing NK-cell markers.

The specimen was CD8+ T cells sorted from blood. Receptors were obtained from a woman aged 18 to 35 in good health.

V usage is TRBV20-1 and J usage is TRBJ1-2, with a weak D call TRBD1 (5 bases). The germline V gene encodes CDR1 DFQATT and CDR2 SNEGSKA (reference sequence). V was cut by 3 bases and J by 0 bases, with 14 bases left in between. The CDR3 contains 15 residues. The CDR3 DNA follows: TGCAGTGCTAGGGAACTGACAGCTTCTAACTATGGCTACACCTTC. As protein: CSARELTASNYGYTF.

This clonotype was recorded a few times. This chain connects TRBV9 to TRBJ1-3; D perhaps matches TRBD1 (5 bases). Germline CDR1 reads SGDLS; CDR2 reads YYNGEE. The CDR3 contains 18 residues. Trimming cost V 2 bases and J 3 bases, with 21 bases left between them. The CDR3 region has the DNA TGTGCCAGCAGCGTCCCCCGCTCGGGGCTTGGGGGTGGAAACACCATATATTTT. This encodes CASSVPRSGLGGGNTIYF.

This clonotype was seen at least ten times. The chain employs TRBV4-3 and TRBJ2-1; D call uncertain. The CDR3 covers 16 residues. In germline, CDR1 is LGHNA, CDR2 YSLEER. V was cut by 1 base and J by 5 bases, with 15 bases left in between. CDR3 DNA sequence: TGCGCCAGCAGCCAAGTTCCAAGGAGTAACCACAATGAGCAGTTCTTC. It translates to CASSQVPRSNHNEQFF.